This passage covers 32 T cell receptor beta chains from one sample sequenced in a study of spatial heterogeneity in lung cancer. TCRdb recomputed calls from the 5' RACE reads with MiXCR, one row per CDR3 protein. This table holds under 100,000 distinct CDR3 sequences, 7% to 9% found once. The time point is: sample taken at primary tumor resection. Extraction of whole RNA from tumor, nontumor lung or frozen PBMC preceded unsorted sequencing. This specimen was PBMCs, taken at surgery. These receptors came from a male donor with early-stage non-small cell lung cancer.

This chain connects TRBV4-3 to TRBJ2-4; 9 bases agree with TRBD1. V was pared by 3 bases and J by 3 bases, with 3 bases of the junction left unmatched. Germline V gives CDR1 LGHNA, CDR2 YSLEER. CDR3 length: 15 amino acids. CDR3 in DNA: TGCGCCAGCAGCCAGGGGACAGGGCTCAAAAACATTCAGTACTTC. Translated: CASSQGTGLKNIQYF.

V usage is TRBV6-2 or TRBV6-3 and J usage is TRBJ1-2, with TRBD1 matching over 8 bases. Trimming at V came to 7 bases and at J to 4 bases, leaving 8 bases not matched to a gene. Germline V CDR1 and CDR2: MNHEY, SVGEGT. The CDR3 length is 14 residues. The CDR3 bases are TGTGCCAGCATCGAGGGAGACAGGGGCTATGGCTACACCTTC. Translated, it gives CASIEGDRGYGYTF.

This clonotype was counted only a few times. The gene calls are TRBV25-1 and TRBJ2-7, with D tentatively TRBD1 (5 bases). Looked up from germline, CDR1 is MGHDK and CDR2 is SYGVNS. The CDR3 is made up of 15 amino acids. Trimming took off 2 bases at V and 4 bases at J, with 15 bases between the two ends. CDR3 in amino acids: CASSEASGPLYEQYF. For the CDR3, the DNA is TGTGCCAGCAGTGAAGCTTCAGGGCCTCTTTACGAGCAGTACTTC.

CDR3 sequence reads: CASSQDLGQGTSDSYEQYF. CDR3 nucleotide sequence: TGCGCCAGCAGCCAAGATCTGGGGCAGGGAACTTCGGACTCCTACGAGCAGTACTTC. The chain has TRBV4-3 and TRBJ2-7; a possible D gene is TRBD1 (5 bases). The CDR3 length is 19 residues. Trimming removed 0 bases at V and 0 bases at J, with 21 bases between. Germline V gene sequence: CDR1 LGHNA, CDR2 YSLEER.

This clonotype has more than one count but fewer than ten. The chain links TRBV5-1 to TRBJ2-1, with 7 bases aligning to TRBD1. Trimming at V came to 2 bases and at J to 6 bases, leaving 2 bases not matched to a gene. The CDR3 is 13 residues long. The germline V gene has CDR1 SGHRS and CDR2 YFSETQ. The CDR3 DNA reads TGCGCCAGCAGCTTAGGGGGCCGCAATGAGCAGTTCTTC. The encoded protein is CASSLGGRNEQFF.

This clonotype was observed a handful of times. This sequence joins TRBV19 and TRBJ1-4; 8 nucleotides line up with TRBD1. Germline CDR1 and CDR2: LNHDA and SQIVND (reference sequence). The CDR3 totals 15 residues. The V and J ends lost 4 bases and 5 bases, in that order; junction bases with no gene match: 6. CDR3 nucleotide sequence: TGTGCCAGTAGTAACCGGGACAGGAAAAATGAAAAACTGTTTTTT. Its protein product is CASSNRDRKNEKLFF.

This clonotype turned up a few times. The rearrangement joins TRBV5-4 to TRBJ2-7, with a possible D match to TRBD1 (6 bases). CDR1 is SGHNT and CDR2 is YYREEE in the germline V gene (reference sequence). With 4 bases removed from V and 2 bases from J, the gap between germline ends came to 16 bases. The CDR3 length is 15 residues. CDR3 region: CASSLARGPPYEQYF. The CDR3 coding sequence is TGTGCCAGCAGCCTCGCCAGGGGACCGCCCTACGAGCAGTACTTC.

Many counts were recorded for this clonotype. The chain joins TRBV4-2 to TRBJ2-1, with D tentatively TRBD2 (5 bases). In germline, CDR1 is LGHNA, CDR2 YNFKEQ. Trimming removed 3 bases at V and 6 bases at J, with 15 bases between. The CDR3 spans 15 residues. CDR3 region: CASSQSPGLSNEQFF. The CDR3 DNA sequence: TGTGCCAGCAGCCAGAGCCCCGGACTGAGCAATGAGCAGTTCTTC.

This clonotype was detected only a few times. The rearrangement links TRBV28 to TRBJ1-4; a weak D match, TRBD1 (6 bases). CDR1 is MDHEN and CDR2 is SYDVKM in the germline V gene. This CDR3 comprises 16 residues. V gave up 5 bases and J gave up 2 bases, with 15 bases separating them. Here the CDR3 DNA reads TGTGCCAGCAGTCGGGGCAGGGGAAGGACTAATGAAAAACTGTTTTTT. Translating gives CASSRGRGRTNEKLFF.

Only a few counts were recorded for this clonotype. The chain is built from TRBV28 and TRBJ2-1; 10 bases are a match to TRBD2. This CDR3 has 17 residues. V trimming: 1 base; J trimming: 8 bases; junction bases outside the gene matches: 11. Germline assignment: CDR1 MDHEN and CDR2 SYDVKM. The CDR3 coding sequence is TGTGCCAGCAGTTTATTGGGGGTAGCGGGAGGCGTGGATGAGCAGTTCTTC. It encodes CASSLLGVAGGVDEQFF.

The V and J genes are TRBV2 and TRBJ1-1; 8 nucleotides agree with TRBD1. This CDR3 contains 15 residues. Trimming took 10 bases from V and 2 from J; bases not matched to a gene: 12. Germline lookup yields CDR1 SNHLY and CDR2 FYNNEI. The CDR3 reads CATSPQGQGNTEAFF. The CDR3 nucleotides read TGTGCCACCTCTCCCCAAGGACAGGGTAACACTGAAGCTTTCTTT.

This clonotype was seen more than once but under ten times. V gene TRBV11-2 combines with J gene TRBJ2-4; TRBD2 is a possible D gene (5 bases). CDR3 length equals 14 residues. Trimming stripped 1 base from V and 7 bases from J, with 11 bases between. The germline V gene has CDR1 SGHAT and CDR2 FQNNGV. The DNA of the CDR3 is TGTGCCAGCAGCTTAGGAGGCGGGCCTAACATTCAGTACTTC. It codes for CASSLGGGPNIQYF. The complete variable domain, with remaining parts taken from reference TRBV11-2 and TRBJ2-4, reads EAGVAQSPRYKIIEKRQSVAFWCNPISGHATLYWYQQILGQGPKLLIQFQNNGVVDDSQLPKDRFSAERLKGVDSTLKIQPAKLEDSAVYLCASSLGGGPNIQYFGAGTRLSVL.

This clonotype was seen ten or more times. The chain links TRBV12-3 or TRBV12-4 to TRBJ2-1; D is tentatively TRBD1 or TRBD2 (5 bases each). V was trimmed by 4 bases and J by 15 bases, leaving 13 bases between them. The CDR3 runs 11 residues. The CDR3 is CASSSLGEMFF. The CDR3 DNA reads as TGTGCCAGCAGTTCCCTAGGGGAGATGTTCTTC.

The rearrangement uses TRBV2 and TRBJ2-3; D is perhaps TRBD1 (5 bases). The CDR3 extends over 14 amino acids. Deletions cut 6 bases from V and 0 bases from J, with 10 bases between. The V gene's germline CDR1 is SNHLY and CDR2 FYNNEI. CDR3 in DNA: TGTGCCAGCAGCGCAGGGTTGAGCACAGATACGCAGTATTTT. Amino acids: CASSAGLSTDTQYF. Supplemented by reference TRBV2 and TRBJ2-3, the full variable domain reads EPEVTQTPSHQVTQMGQEVILRCVPISNHLYFYWYRQILGQKVEFLVSFYNNEISEKSEIFDDQFSVERPDGSNFTLKIRSTKLEDSAMYFCASSAGLSTDTQYFGPGTRLTVL.

The CDR3 nucleotides read TGCAGCGTTATGAGTGGCAATCAGCCCCAGCATTTT. Its translation: CSVMSGNQPQHF. This chain uses TRBV29-1 with TRBJ1-5; D is uncertain. This CDR3 has 12 amino acids. Trimming removed 5 bases from V and 2 bases from J, with 7 bases in between. Germline-derived CDR1 and CDR2 are SQVTM and ANQGSEA. Full variable domain (rest looked up from reference TRBV29-1 and TRBJ1-5): SAVISQKPSRDICQRGTSLTIQCQVDSQVTMMFWYRQQPGQSLTLIATANQGSEATYESGFVIDKFPISRPNLTFSTLTVSNMSPEDSSIYLCSVMSGNQPQHFGDGTRLSIL.

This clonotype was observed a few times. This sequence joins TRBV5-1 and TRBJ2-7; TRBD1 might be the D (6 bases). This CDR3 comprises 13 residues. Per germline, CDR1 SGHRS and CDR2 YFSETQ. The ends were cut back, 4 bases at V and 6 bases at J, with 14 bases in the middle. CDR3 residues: CASSRDTKGEQYF. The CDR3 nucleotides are TGCGCCAGCAGCCGGGACACCAAGGGCGAGCAGTACTTC.

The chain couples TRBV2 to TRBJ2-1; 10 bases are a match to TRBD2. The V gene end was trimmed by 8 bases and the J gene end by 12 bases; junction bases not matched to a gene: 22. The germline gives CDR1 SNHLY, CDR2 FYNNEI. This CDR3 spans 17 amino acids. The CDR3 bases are TGTGCCAGCTCCTTCGGGCGTGCTAGCGGGAGTCCCGCCCGGCAGTTCTTC. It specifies CASSFGRASGSPARQFF.

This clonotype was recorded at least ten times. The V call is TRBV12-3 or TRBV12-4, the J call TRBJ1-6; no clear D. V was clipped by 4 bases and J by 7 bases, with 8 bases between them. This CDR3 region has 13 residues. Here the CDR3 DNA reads TGTGCCAGCAGTTGGAAAGGGAATTCACCCCTCCACTTT. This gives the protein CASSWKGNSPLHF.

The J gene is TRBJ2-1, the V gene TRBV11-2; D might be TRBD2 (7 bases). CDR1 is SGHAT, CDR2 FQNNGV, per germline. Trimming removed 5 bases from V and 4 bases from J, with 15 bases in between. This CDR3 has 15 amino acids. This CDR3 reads CASSDRTRGYNEQFF. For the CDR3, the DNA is TGTGCCAGCAGCGACAGGACTAGGGGGTACAATGAGCAGTTCTTC.

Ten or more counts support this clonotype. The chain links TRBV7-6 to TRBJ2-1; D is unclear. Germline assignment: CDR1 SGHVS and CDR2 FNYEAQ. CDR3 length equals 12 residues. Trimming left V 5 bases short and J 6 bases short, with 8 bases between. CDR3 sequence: CASSIRRNEQFF. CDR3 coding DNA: TGTGCCAGCAGCATTCGACGCAATGAGCAGTTCTTC.

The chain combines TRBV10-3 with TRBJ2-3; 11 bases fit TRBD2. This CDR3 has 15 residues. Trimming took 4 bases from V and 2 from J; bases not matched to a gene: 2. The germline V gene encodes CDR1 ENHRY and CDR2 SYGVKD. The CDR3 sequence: CAISGTSGFTDTQYF. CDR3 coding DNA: TGTGCCATCAGTGGGACTAGCGGGTTCACAGATACGCAGTATTTT.

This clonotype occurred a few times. The CDR3 sequence: CASSPDTGTDTQYF. For the CDR3, the DNA is TGCGCCAGCTCGCCAGATACCGGCACAGATACGCAGTATTTT. This chain connects TRBV5-1 to TRBJ2-3; no definite D call. This CDR3 is built from 14 residues. With 7 bases removed from V and 1 base from J, the gap between germline ends came to 13 bases. The germline V gene has CDR1 SGHRS and CDR2 YFSETQ.

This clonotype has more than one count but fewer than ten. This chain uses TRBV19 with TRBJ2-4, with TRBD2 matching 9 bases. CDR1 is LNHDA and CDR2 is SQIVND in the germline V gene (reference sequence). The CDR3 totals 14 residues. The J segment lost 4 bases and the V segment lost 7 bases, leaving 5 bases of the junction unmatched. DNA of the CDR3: TGTGCCAGTAACCAGCGGGGGGAAAAAAACATTCAGTACTTC. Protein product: CASNQRGEKNIQYF. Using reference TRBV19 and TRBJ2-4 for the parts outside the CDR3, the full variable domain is DGGITQSPKYLFRKEGQNVTLSCEQNLNHDAMYWYRQDPGQGLRLIYYSQIVNDFQKGDIAEGYSVSREKKESFPLTVTSAQKNPTAFYLCASNQRGEKNIQYFGAGTRLSVL.

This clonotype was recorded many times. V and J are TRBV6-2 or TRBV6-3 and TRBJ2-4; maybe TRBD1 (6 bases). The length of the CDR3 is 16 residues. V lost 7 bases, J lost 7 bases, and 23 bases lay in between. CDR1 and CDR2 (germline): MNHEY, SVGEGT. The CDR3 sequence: CASTLRSGTMANIQYF. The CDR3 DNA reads TGTGCCAGCACCCTAAGGTCCGGGACAATGGCTAACATTCAGTACTTC.

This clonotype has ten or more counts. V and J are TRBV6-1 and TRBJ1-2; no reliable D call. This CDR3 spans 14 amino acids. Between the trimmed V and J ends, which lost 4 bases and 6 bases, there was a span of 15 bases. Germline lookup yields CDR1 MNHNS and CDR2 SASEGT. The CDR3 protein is CASSAPGRADGYTF. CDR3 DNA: TGTGCCAGCAGTGCCCCCGGGAGGGCGGATGGCTACACCTTC.

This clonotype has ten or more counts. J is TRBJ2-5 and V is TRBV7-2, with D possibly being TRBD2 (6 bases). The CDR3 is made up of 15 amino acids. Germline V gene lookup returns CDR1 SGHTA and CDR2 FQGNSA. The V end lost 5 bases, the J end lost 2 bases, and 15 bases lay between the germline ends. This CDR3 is CASSPRRGLQETQYF. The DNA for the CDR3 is TGTGCCAGCAGCCCCCGACGGGGGTTACAAGAGACCCAGTACTTC. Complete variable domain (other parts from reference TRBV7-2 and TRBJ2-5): GAGVSQSPSNKVTEKGKDVELRCDPISGHTALYWYRQSLGQGLEFLIYFQGNSAPDKSGLPSDRFSAERTGGSVSTLTIQRTQQEDSAVYLCASSPRRGLQETQYFGPGTRLLVL.

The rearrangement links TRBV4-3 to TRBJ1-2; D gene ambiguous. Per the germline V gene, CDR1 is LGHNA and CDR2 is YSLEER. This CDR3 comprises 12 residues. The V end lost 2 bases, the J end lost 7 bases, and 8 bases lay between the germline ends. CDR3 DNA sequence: TGCGCCAGCAGCCAACGTATACGTGGCTACACCTTC. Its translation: CASSQRIRGYTF.

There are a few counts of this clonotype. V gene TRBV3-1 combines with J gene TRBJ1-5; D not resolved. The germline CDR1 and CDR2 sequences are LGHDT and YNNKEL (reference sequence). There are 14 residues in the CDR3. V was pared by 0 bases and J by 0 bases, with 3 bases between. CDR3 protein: CASSQDVSNQPQHF. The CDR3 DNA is TGTGCCAGCAGCCAAGATGTTAGCAATCAGCCCCAGCATTTT.

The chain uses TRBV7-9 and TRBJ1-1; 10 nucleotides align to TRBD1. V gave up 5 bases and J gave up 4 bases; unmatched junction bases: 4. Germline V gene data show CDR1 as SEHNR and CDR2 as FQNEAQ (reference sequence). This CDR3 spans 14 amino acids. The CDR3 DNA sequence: TGTGCCAGCAGCCGGACAGGGGGAAGCACTGAAGCTTTCTTT. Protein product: CASSRTGGSTEAFF.

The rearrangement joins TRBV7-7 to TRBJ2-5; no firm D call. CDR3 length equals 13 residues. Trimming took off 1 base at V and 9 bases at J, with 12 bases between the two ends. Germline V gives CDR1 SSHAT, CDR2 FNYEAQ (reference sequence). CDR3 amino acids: CASSLGAQTSQYF. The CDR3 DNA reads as TGTGCCAGCAGCTTAGGGGCGCAGACCTCCCAGTACTTC.

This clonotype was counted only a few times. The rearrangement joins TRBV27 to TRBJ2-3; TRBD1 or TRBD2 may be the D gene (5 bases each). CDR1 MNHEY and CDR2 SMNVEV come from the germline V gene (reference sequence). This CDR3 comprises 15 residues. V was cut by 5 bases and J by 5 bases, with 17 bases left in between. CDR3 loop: CASSPRGRVGDTQYF. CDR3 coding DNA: TGTGCCAGCAGTCCCCGGGGACGAGTAGGAGATACGCAGTATTTT.

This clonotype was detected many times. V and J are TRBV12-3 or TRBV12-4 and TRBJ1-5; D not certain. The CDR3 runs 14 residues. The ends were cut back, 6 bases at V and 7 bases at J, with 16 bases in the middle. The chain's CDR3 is CASSPGVREQPQHF. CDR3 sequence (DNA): TGTGCCAGCAGCCCTGGGGTCCGGGAGCAGCCCCAGCATTTT.